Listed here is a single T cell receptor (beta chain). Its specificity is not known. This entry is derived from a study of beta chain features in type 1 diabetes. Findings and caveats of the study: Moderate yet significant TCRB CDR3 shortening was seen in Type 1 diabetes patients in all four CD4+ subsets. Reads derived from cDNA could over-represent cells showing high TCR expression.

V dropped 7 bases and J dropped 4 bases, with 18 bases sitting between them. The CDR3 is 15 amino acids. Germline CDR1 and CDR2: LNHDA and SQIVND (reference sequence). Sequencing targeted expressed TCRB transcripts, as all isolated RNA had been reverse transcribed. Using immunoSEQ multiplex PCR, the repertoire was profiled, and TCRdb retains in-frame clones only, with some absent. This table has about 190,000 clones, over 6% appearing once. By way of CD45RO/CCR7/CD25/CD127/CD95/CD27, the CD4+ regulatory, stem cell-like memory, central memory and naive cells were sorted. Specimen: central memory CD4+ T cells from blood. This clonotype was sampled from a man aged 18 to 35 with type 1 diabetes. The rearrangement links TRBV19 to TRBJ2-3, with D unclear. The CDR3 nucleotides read TGTGCCAGTAAGAGGATTGACTCCGCTGCAGATACGCAGTATTTT. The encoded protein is CASKRIDSAADTQYF.